A single sample is the source of the 22 T cell receptor beta chains below, sequenced in a study of blood T cell repertoires in COVID-19. Generated by immunoSEQ multiplex PCR, the TCRdb table keeps only in-frame clones and is missing some. The sample consists of about 53,000 clones, approximately 84% of them appearing once. The material sequenced was peripheral blood. Every receptor here comes from a human donor in a cohort sampled during active COVID-19.

The J gene is TRBJ2-7, the V gene TRBV7-8, with D possibly TRBD2 on 5 matching bases. The V and J ends lost 1 base and 1 base respectively, with 8 bases between them. Germline V gives CDR1 SGHVS, CDR2 FQNEAQ. This CDR3 has 14 residues. Here the CDR3 DNA reads TGTGCCAGCAGCTTAGGCGGGTGGTCCTACGAGCAGTACTTC. Translated, it gives CASSLGGWSYEQYF. Together with reference TRBV7-8 and TRBJ2-7, the CDR3 gives the full variable domain: GAGVSQSPRYKVAKRGQDVALRCDPISGHVSLFWYQQALGQGPEFLTYFQNEAQLDKSGLPSDRFFAERPEGSVSTLKIQRTQQEDSAVYLCASSLGGWSYEQYFGPGTRLTVT.

By its share, this clone is medium-sized. The V call is TRBV11-3, the J call TRBJ2-2; TRBD1 agrees at 7 bases. J gave up 3 bases and V 1 base, and 2 bases lay outside the gene matches. Germline V CDR1 and CDR2: SGHNT, YENEEA. The CDR3 extends over 15 amino acids. The CDR3 sequence: CASSLGDSYTGELFF. In DNA, the CDR3 is TGTGCCAGCAGCTTAGGGGACAGCTACACCGGGGAGCTGTTTTTT.

The chain links TRBV25-1 to TRBJ2-7; TRBD1 matches 8 bases. The germline CDR1 and CDR2 sequences are MGHDK and SYGVNS. This CDR3 is built from 15 residues. Losses at the gene ends were 2 bases for V and 0 bases for J; bases not matched to a gene: 3. The CDR3 protein is CASSEQGASSYEQYF. The CDR3 nucleotides read TGTGCCAGCAGTGAACAGGGGGCTAGCTCCTACGAGCAGTACTTC.

The rearrangement uses TRBV4-3 and TRBJ2-5, with a tentative D call TRBD2 (7 bases). The CDR3 contains 15 residues. Germline V gene lookup returns CDR1 LGHNA and CDR2 YSLEER. Trimming removed 4 bases at V and 2 bases at J, with 14 bases between. CDR3: CASSPKGGGQETQYF. CDR3 coding DNA: TGCGCCAGCAGCCCGAAGGGGGGAGGGCAAGAGACCCAGTACTTC.

The gene calls are TRBV13 and TRBJ2-3; 10 nucleotides line up with TRBD1. The CDR3 loop spans 18 amino acids. Trimming at V came to 2 bases and at J to 3 bases, leaving 11 bases not matched to a gene. Germline CDR1 and CDR2: PRHDT and FYEKMQ (reference sequence). In nucleotides, the CDR3 is TGTGCCAGCAGCTTAAGTTCTTCGGGGGACAGGGGAACAGATACGCAGTATTTT. Its translation: CASSLSSSGDRGTDTQYF.

This clone was picked up one time. This rearrangement joins TRBV7-2 to TRBJ2-1; TRBD2 might be the D (7 bases). V was clipped by 5 bases and J by 7 bases, with 18 bases between them. CDR1 SGHTA and CDR2 FQGNSA come from the germline V gene. The CDR3 contains 15 residues. The CDR3, as DNA: TGTGCCAGCAGCCCGTCCGGGGGGCTAAGGAATGAGCAGTTCTTC. Protein: CASSPSGGLRNEQFF.

This clone was observed a handful of times. The rearrangement uses TRBV6-2 or TRBV6-3 and TRBJ1-5; a possible D gene is TRBD1 (5 bases). Looked up from germline, CDR1 is MNHEY and CDR2 is SVGEGT. The CDR3 runs 14 residues. The V gene lost 3 bases and the J gene lost 2 bases, with 8 bases spanning the gap. CDR3 amino acids: CASSYDRGNQPQHF. DNA of the CDR3: TGTGCCAGCAGTTATGACAGAGGCAATCAGCCCCAGCATTTT.

V is TRBV7-9 and J is TRBJ2-7; D remains ambiguous. V was clipped by 3 bases and J by 3 bases, with 9 bases between them. Germline CDR1 SEHNR, CDR2 FQNEAQ (reference sequence). The CDR3 runs to 13 residues. The CDR3 is CASSFAEDYEQYF. The CDR3, as DNA: TGTGCCAGCAGCTTCGCGGAAGACTACGAGCAGTACTTC.

V is TRBV6-6 and J is TRBJ2-3, with D unresolved. Looked up from germline, CDR1 is MNHNY and CDR2 is SVGAGI (reference sequence). The CDR3 spans 14 residues. V lost 2 bases to trimming and J lost 0 bases, with 6 bases between them. The CDR3 nucleotides are TGTGCCAGCAGTTACGTACAAAGCACAGATACGCAGTATTTT. Its translation is CASSYVQSTDTQYF.

The rearrangement joins TRBV5-5 to TRBJ2-7, with a tentative D call TRBD1 (6 bases). Trimming cost V 4 bases and J 5 bases, with 19 bases left between them. The CDR3 has 15 residues. Germline CDR1 and CDR2: SGHKS and YYEKEE (reference sequence). CDR3 DNA sequence: TGTGCCAGCAGCCCTGCCAGGACAGAGGTGGACGAGCAGTACTTC. Translated, it gives CASSPARTEVDEQYF. The whole variable domain, remainder taken from reference TRBV5-5 and TRBJ2-7, is DAGVTQSPTHLIKTRGQQVTLRCSPISGHKSVSWYQQVLGQGPQFIFQYYEKEERGRGNFPDRFSARQFPNYSSELNVNALLLGDSALYLCASSPARTEVDEQYFGPGTRLTVT.

J is TRBJ2-2 and V is TRBV9, with D perhaps TRBD2 (6 bases). CDR1 is SGDLS and CDR2 is YYNGEE in the germline V gene. V shed 3 bases and J shed 0 bases, with 9 bases lying between them. The CDR3 consists of 15 residues. CDR3 residues: CASSADYANTGELFF. The CDR3 region has the DNA TGTGCCAGCAGCGCGGACTACGCGAACACCGGGGAGCTGTTTTTT.

The chain recombines TRBV4-3 with TRBJ2-3; D possibly corresponds to TRBD2 (6 bases). The germline V gene encodes CDR1 LGHNA and CDR2 YSLEER. The CDR3 length is 15 residues. Trimming took 0 bases from V and 3 from J, leaving 10 bases between them. The CDR3 DNA follows: TGCGCCAGCAGCCAAGAGGGAGGCGGAACAGATACGCAGTATTTT. Amino acids: CASSQEGGGTDTQYF.

The rearrangement links TRBV7-2 to TRBJ2-5; the match to TRBD1 covers 8 bases. This CDR3 region has 15 residues. Germline assignment: CDR1 SGHTA and CDR2 FQGNSA. V gave up 3 bases and J gave up 2 bases; unmatched junction bases: 5. The CDR3 nucleotides read TGTGCCAGCAGCTTCGCCGGGACAGGACAAGAGACCCAGTACTTC. It specifies CASSFAGTGQETQYF.

The chain is built from TRBV19 and TRBJ2-3; 8 positions agree with TRBD2. V shed 6 bases, J shed 5 bases, and the junction held 4 bases outside the gene matches. This CDR3 region has 13 residues. Germline CDR1 reads LNHDA; CDR2 reads SQIVND (reference sequence). The CDR3 bases are TGTGCCAGTAGAAGCGGGAGTGGAGATACGCAGTATTTT. Translating gives CASRSGSGDTQYF.

The chain combines TRBV6-2 or TRBV6-3 with TRBJ2-1, with TRBD2 as a possible D gene (5 bases). Germline lookup yields CDR1 MNHEY and CDR2 SVGEGT. Trimming cost V 6 bases and J 8 bases, with 11 bases left between them. The CDR3 is 12 amino acids. The CDR3: CASSPLAYEQFF. For the CDR3, the DNA is TGTGCCAGCAGCCCCCTAGCATATGAGCAGTTCTTC.

The chain has TRBV4-1 and TRBJ1-1; 8 nucleotides agree with TRBD1. Trimming removed 8 bases from V and 4 bases from J; junction bases left unmatched: 9. The CDR3 consists of 14 residues. The germline V gene encodes CDR1 MGHRA and CDR2 YSYEKL. Written as DNA, the CDR3 is TGCGCCAGCGAGACAGGGGATGGCCTCACTGAAGCTTTCTTT. Translated: CASETGDGLTEAFF.

This chain uses TRBV7-2 with TRBJ2-1; 8 nucleotides line up with TRBD2. From germline, CDR1 is SGHTA and CDR2 FQGNSA. After removal of 3 bases from V and 5 bases from J, the junction contained 6 bases not matched to a gene. The CDR3 is 15 residues long. Here the CDR3 reads CASSLSGTRDNEQFF. CDR3 in DNA: TGTGCCAGCAGCTTGTCCGGGACTAGGGACAATGAGCAGTTCTTC.

The CDR3 DNA follows: TGTGCCAGCAGGGAGGCGGGGAGATGGGAGAACACTGAAGCTTTCTTT. It translates to CASREAGRWENTEAFF. The rearrangement uses TRBV5-6 and TRBJ1-1; D remains ambiguous. Trimming pared 5 bases from V and 1 base from J, leaving 18 bases between. The CDR3 is made up of 16 amino acids. Germline V lookup: CDR1 SGHDT, CDR2 YYEEEE.

The J gene is TRBJ1-2, the V gene TRBV7-2, with D possibly being TRBD1 (5 bases). In germline, CDR1 is SGHTA, CDR2 FQGNSA. V lost 5 bases and J 2 bases, leaving 12 bases between the germline ends. The length of the CDR3 is 14 residues. CDR3 DNA: TGTGCCAGCAGCCCCAGGGTGGCAAACTATGGCTACACCTTC. Translation: CASSPRVANYGYTF.

This rearrangement joins TRBV7-9 to TRBJ1-1; 9 nucleotides line up with TRBD1. The CDR3 runs to 14 residues. Germline-derived CDR1 and CDR2 are SEHNR and FQNEAQ (reference sequence). The V and J ends lost 3 bases and 7 bases, in that order; junction bases with no gene match: 6. The CDR3 nucleotides read TGTGCCAGCAGCTTTACAGGGGGCGATAATGAAGCTTTCTTT. Protein: CASSFTGGDNEAFF.

This chain connects TRBV11-2 to TRBJ2-7; 9 bases map to TRBD2. Looked up from germline, CDR1 is SGHAT and CDR2 is FQNNGV. This CDR3 has 15 amino acids. V lost 5 bases, J lost 6 bases, and 11 bases stayed unmatched. The CDR3 coding sequence is TGTGCCAGCAGCGTCGGCCAGCGGGAGGATGTCGAGCAGTACTTC. Amino acid sequence: CASSVGQREDVEQYF.

The chain recombines TRBV9 with TRBJ2-1; TRBD2 aligns across 16 bases. This CDR3 has 15 amino acids. Germline CDR1 reads SGDLS; CDR2 reads YYNGEE. Germline trimming cut 5 bases from V and 5 bases from J; bases unmatched to any gene: 1. The CDR3 reads CASRGTSGGDNEQFF. CDR3 in DNA: TGTGCCAGCAGAGGGACTAGCGGGGGGGACAATGAGCAGTTCTTC.